Listed below are T cell receptor beta chains from one sample, sequenced in a study of blood T cell repertoires in COVID-19. Assay: immunoSEQ multiplex PCR; the TCRdb copy retains only in-frame clones and omits some. The sample lists some 700,000 clones; more than 80% were seen once. Sequenced: peripheral blood. All receptors derive from a woman between 18 and 30 years old with acute or convalescent COVID-19. Each CDR3 is given with its conserved first and last residue. The D gene is left open where the match is weak.

TRBJ1-6,TRBV5-1,NA,CASSSELGHFNSPLHF
TRBJ2-7,TRBV27,TRBD1,CASSLSQGADEQYF
TRBJ2-1,TRBV7-2,TRBD1,CASSPDRVATYNEQFF
TRBJ2-3,TRBV5-4,NA,CASSKQDGLTDTQYF
TRBJ1-2,TRBV28,TRBD1,CASRPPSTGTGLGGYTF
TRBJ1-4,TRBV12-5,NA,CASGLGQATNEKLFF
TRBJ2-5,TRBV4-1,NA,CASSQGGGGLETQYF
TRBJ1-1,TRBV5-6,NA,CASSSAPRGTEAFF
TRBJ1-2,TRBV4-1,TRBD1,CASSQSQGAADGYTF
TRBJ2-7,TRBV6-1,NA,CASSEALRQRSSYEQYF
TRBJ2-7,TRBV6-2/TRBV6-3,NA,CASSYLATSVEYF
TRBJ1-5,TRBV7-2,NA,CASSLGGRDQPQHF
TRBJ1-2,TRBV30,NA,CAWSVDGRGYTF
TRBJ2-7,TRBV6-5,NA,CASSYTGDYEQYF
TRBJ2-5,TRBV18,NA,CASSPTRGETQYF
TRBJ1-1,TRBV5-1,NA,CASSLSLHFDTEAFF
TRBJ1-2,TRBV24-1,TRBD1,CATSQTGYGYTF
TRBJ1-1,TRBV6-5,NA,CAHEAVNTEAFF
TRBJ1-1,TRBV2,TRBD1,CATGQGSAEAFF
TRBJ2-3,TRBV4-1,NA,CASSQETTLGISDTQYF
TRBJ2-3,TRBV5-4,TRBD2,CASSPSGGAFTDTQYF
TRBJ2-7,TRBV7-9,TRBD1,CASSAPWDRDYEQYF
TRBJ1-2,TRBV5-1,NA,CASSLEGYGYTF
TRBJ2-1,TRBV24-1,NA,CATSELGDYNEQFF
TRBJ1-2,TRBV5-4,NA,CASSSPLGGKTGLGGYTF
TRBJ1-6,TRBV4-1,NA,CASSHGAGYNSPLHF
TRBJ2-1,TRBV7-8,TRBD2,CASSLLRRGLENEQFF
TRBJ2-3,TRBV28,NA,CASSLGGGYTQYF
TRBJ1-1,TRBV27,NA,CASSEGSKFVAEAFF
TRBJ2-3,TRBV7-9,TRBD2,CASSSRTSGGARTDTQYF
TRBJ1-3,TRBV7-6,NA,CASSTRTGGNTIYF
TRBJ2-7,TRBV28,TRBD1,CASSLTDRGREQYF
TRBJ1-1,TRBV6-5,NA,CASYRQAAEAFF
TRBJ1-1,TRBV3-1/TRBV3-2,TRBD1,CASSETGVGKAFF
TRBJ2-2,TRBV14,TRBD1,CASSQPGQGVTGELFF
TRBJ1-3,TRBV12-1,NA,CASSFRVRRSGNTIYF
TRBJ2-2,TRBV7-2,TRBD1,CASSPGTGVITGELFF